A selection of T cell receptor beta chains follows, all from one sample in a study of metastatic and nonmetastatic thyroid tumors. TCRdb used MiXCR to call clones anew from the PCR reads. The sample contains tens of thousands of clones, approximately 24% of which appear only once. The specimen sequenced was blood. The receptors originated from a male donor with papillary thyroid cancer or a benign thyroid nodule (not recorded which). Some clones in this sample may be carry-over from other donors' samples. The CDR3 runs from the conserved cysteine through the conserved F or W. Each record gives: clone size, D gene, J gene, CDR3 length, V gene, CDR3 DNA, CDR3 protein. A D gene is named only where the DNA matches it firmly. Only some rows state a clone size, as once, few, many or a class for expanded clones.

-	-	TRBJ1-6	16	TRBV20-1	TGCAGTGCTATCCCTGGGGGGAGCTCCTATAATTCACCCCTCCACTTT	CSAIPGGSSYNSPLHF
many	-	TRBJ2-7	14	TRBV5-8	TGTGCCAGCAGCTTTCCCGGACAGACCTACGAGCAGTACTTC	CASSFPGQTYEQYF
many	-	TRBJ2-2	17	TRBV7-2	TGTGCCAGCAGCTTAGCCGGGGGCCAGCTAGGCACCGGGGAGCTGTTTTTT	CASSLAGGQLGTGELFF
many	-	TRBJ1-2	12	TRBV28	TGTGCCAGCAGTGGCGGAGATTATGGCTACACCTTC	CASSGGDYGYTF
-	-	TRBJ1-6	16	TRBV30	TGTGCCTGGAGTCCCGTGGGGGGAACCTATAATTCACCCCTCCACTTT	CAWSPVGGTYNSPLHF
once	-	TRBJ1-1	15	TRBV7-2	TGTGCCAGCAGGTTACGAGGGGTCAAGAACACTGAAGCTTTCTTT	CASRLRGVKNTEAFF
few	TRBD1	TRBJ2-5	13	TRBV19	TGTGCCAGTAGTTTACAGGGGGTGGAGACCCAGTACTTC	CASSLQGVETQYF
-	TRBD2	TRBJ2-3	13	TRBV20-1	TGCAGTGCAAGGACTAGCGGCACAGATACGCAGTATTTT	CSARTSGTDTQYF
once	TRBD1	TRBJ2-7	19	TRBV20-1	TGCAGTGCTAGATCTCGGTGGGGGAAGCCGGGACAGGGGGCATACGAGCAGTACTTC	CSARSRWGKPGQGAYEQYF
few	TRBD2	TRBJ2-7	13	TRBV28	TGTGCCAGCAGCCCGGCGGGGAGGGATGAGCAGTACTTC	CASSPAGRDEQYF
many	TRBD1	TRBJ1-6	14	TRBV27	TGTGCCAGCAGTTTAGGACAGGATGGCTCACCCCTCCACTTT	CASSLGQDGSPLHF
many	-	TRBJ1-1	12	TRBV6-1	TGTGCCAGCAGTTTAACAGGAATTGAAGCTTTCTTT	CASSLTGIEAFF
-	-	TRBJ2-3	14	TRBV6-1	TGTGCCATCAACCTGGGGGCGGAGACATATACGCAGTATTTT	CAINLGAETYTQYF
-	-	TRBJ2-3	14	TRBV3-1	TGTGCCAGCAGCCAGGTCAGAGACACAGATACGCAGTATTTT	CASSQVRDTDTQYF
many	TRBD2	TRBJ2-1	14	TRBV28	TGTGCCAGCACCATTTCGGGGGGCTACAATGAGCAGTTCTTC	CASTISGGYNEQFF
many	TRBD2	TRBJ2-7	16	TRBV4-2	TGTGCCAGCAGCCCGCTGGGGCTAGCGGGAGGTTACGAGCAGTACTTC	CASSPLGLAGGYEQYF
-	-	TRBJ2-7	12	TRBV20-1	TGCAGTGCTAGAGACAACTCCTACGAGCAGTACTTC	CSARDNSYEQYF
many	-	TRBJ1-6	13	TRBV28	TGTGCCAGCAGTCCGCGGACAGATTCACCCCTCCACTTT	CASSPRTDSPLHF
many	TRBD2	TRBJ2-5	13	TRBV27	TGTGCCAGCAGTTTAGTTAGCGGGGCGACCCAGTACTTC	CASSLVSGATQYF
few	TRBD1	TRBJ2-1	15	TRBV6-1	TGTGCCAGCAGTGAAGAGACAGGGTCCTACAATGAGCAGTTCTTC	CASSEETGSYNEQFF
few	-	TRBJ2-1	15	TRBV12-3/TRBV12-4	TGTGCCAGCAGCCCTCTTGTTGGCGGCACCGATGAGCAGTTCTTC	CASSPLVGGTDEQFF
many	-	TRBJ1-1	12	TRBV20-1	TGCAGTGCCCCCTATTTTAACGCTGAAGCTTTCTTT	CSAPYFNAEAFF
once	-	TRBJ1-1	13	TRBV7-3	TGTGCCAGCAGCTTAATGCCGAACACTGAAGCTTTCTTT	CASSLMPNTEAFF
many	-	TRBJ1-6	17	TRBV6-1	TGTGCCAGCGGTCCGAGCCGCGGGAGCTCCTATAATTCACCCCTCCACTTT	CASGPSRGSSYNSPLHF
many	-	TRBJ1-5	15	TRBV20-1	TGCAGTGCTAGAGTTAATGGCAGGGGCAATCAGCCCCAGCATTTT	CSARVNGRGNQPQHF
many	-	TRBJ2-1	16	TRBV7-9	TGTGCCAGCAGCTTAGTGCGTCCTACAGGGTACAATGAGCAGTTCTTC	CASSLVRPTGYNEQFF
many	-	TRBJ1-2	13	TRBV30	TGTGCCTGGACAGGGCAGTCCCGGTGGGGCTACACCTTC	CAWTGQSRWGYTF
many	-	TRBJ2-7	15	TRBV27	TGTGCCAGCAGTTCCGACCTGGAGGGCCGATTCGAGCAGTACTTC	CASSSDLEGRFEQYF
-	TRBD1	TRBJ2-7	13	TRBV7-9	TGTGCCAGCAGCGCCGGGACAGCTTACGAGCAGTACTTC	CASSAGTAYEQYF
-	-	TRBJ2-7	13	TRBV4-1	TGCGCCAGCAGCCTAACTTTGGAGGGTTCCCCCCCCTTC	CASSLTLEGSPPF
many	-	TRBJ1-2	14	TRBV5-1	TGCGCCAGCAGCTTGGCCGACAGTTACTATGGCTACACCTTC	CASSLADSYYGYTF
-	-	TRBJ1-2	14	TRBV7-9	TGTGCCAGCAGCTTCCCGGGGGCTAACTATGGCTACACCTTC	CASSFPGANYGYTF
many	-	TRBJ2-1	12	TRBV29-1	TGCAGCGTTGACGGGGCCACCGATGAGCAGTTCTTC	CSVDGATDEQFF
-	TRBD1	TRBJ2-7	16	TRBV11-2	TGTGCCAGCATCGTGACAGGGGACGTTAGCTCCTACGAGCTGTACTTC	CASIVTGDVSSYELYF
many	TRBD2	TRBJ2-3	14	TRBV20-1	TGCAGTGCGAGACTAGCGGGAGGCCCAGATACGCAGTATTTT	CSARLAGGPDTQYF
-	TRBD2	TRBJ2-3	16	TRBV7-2	TGTGCCAGCAGCTTAGCTGGTACTAGCGTGACAGATACGCAGTATTTT	CASSLAGTSVTDTQYF
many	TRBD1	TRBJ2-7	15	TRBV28	TGTGCCAGCAGTTTATCCCAGGGGGCGACCTACGAGCAGTACTTC	CASSLSQGATYEQYF
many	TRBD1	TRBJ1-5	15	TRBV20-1	TGCAGTGCTCCACAGGGGGCTTATAGCAATCAGCCCCAGCATTTT	CSAPQGAYSNQPQHF
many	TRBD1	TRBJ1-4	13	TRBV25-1	TGTGCCAGCACCAGGGGGCTTAATGAAAAACTGTTTTTT	CASTRGLNEKLFF
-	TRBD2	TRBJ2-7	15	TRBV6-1	TGTGCCAGCAGTCCGGTTAGCGGGAGTGGGTACGAGCAGTACTTC	CASSPVSGSGYEQYF
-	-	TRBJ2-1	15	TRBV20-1	TGCAGTGAGAGGCGCTCTCATGGAGGAGGGGCTGAGCAGTTCTTC	CSERRSHGGGAEQFF
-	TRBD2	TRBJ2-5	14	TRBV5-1	TGCGCCAGCAGCTTGGAATCCGGGAGGGAGACCCAGTACTTC	CASSLESGRETQYF